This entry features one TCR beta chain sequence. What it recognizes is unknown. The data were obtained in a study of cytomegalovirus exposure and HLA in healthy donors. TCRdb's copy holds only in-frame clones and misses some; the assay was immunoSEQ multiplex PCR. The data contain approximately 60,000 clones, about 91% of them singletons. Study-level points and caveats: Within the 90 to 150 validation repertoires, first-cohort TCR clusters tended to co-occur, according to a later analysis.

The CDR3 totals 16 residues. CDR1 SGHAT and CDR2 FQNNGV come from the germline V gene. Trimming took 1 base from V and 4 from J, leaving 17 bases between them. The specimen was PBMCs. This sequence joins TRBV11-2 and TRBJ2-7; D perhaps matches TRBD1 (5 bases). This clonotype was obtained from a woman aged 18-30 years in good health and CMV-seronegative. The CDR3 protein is CASSLVRSGFLYEQYF. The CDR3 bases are TGTGCCAGCAGCTTAGTTCGGTCAGGGTTTCTATACGAGCAGTACTTC.